The 6 T cell receptor beta chains reported below all come from one sample, sequenced in a study of naive and memory T cell subsets. A UMI-containing oligonucleotide was joined by 3' ligation to the TCR cDNA template. Amplification of ligated cDNA took four PCR rounds with SP2 and nested alpha and beta constant primers. TCRdb recomputed calls from the 5' RACE reads with MiXCR, one row per CDR3 protein. The sample lists tens of thousands of distinct CDR3 sequences; 7% to 8.5% were seen once. Receptors originate from a male donor in good health.

The table lists this clonotype with a few counts. Here the CDR3 DNA reads TGCGCCAGCAGTGAGTCTCCGGGACTACCCCCGAACACCGGGGAGCTGTTTTTT. This gives the protein CASSESPGLPPNTGELFF. The chain combines TRBV10-1 with TRBJ2-2, with TRBD2 matching over 7 bases. In germline, CDR1 is WNHNN, CDR2 SYGVQD (reference sequence). The CDR3 consists of 18 residues. V was pared by 0 bases and J by 0 bases, with 7 bases of the junction left unmatched.

This clonotype has ten or more counts. J is TRBJ1-2 and V is TRBV18, with TRBD1 identical over 8 bases. The CDR3 has 15 amino acids. With V trimmed by 3 bases and J by 8 bases, 11 bases remained unmatched. Germline V gives CDR1 KGHSH, CDR2 LQKENI. The CDR3 DNA is TGTGCCAGCTCACCTATCCCGGGACAGGAATTAGGCTACACCTTC. Its translation is CASSPIPGQELGYTF.

This chain connects TRBV2 to TRBJ2-7; 8 bases are shared with TRBD2. This CDR3 has 14 amino acids. Germline CDR1 is SNHLY and CDR2 is FYNNEI. V lost 10 bases to trimming and J lost 4 bases; unmatched junction nucleotides: 12. The CDR3 DNA is TGTGCCACCATTGAGGGCGGGAGGAGGTACGAGCAGTACTTC. It encodes CATIEGGRRYEQYF. The whole variable domain, remainder taken from reference TRBV2 and TRBJ2-7, is EPEVTQTPSHQVTQMGQEVILRCVPISNHLYFYWYRQILGQKVEFLVSFYNNEISEKSEIFDDQFSVERPDGSNFTLKIRSTKLEDSAMYFCATIEGGRRYEQYFGPGTRLTVT.

This clonotype was counted between two and nine times. Here the CDR3 reads CASSPRQGFDEQFF. Written as DNA, the CDR3 is TGCGCCAGCAGCCCTCGACAGGGTTTCGATGAGCAGTTCTTC. This rearrangement joins TRBV5-1 to TRBJ2-1, with 7 bases matching TRBD1. The V gene's germline CDR1 is SGHRS and CDR2 YFSETQ. CDR3 length equals 14 residues. V was pared by 4 bases and J by 8 bases, with 9 bases of the junction left unmatched.

This clonotype was detected many times. The V gene is TRBV4-1, the J gene TRBJ1-1; 7 nucleotides align to TRBD1. This CDR3 has 16 amino acids. Germline values: CDR1 MGHRA, CDR2 YSYEKL. After removal of 4 bases from V and 4 bases from J, the junction contained 12 bases not matched to a gene. The CDR3 sequence: CASSRGTANMATEAFF. The CDR3 DNA sequence: TGCGCCAGCAGCCGAGGGACAGCGAATATGGCCACTGAAGCTTTCTTT.

This chain connects TRBV6-1 to TRBJ2-3; TRBD2 aligns across 10 bases. Germline V lookup: CDR1 MNHNS, CDR2 SASEGT. V shed 4 bases and J 2 bases; nucleotides not matched to a gene: 3. This CDR3 region has 15 residues. As DNA, the CDR3 is TGTGCCAGCAGTGTCCTAGCGGGAGACACAGATACGCAGTATTTT. Translating it yields CASSVLAGDTDTQYF.